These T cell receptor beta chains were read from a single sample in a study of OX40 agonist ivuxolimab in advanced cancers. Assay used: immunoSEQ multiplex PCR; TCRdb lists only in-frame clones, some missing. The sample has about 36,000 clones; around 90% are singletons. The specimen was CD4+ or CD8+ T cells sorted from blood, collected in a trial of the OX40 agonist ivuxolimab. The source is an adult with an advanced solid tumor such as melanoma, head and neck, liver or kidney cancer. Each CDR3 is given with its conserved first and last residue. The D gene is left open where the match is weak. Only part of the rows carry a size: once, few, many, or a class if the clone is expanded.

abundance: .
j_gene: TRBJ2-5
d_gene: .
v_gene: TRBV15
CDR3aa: CATSRVGWERGETQYF
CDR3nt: TGTGCCACCAGCAGAGTGGGCTGGGAGAGAGGAGAGACCCAGTACTTC

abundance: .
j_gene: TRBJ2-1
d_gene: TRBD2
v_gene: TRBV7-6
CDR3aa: CASSLLAGEEDEQFF
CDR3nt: TGTGCCAGCAGCCTTCTAGCGGGAGAAGAGGATGAGCAGTTCTTC

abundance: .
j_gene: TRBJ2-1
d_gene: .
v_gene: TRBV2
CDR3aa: CASTWGRESEQFF
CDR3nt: TGTGCCAGTACGTGGGGGCGCGAAAGTGAGCAGTTCTTC

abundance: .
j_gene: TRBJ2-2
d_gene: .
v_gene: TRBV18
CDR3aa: CASSPRTVNTGELFF
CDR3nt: TGTGCCAGCTCACCACGGACGGTGAACACCGGGGAGCTGTTTTTT

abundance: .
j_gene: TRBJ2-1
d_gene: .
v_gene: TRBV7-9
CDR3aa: CASSREPYNEQFF
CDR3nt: TGTGCCAGCAGCCGGGAGCCCTACAATGAGCAGTTCTTC

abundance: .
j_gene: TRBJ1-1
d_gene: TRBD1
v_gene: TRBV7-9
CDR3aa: CASSFGSGGSAFF
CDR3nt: TGTGCCAGCAGCTTCGGGTCAGGGGGTAGTGCTTTCTTT

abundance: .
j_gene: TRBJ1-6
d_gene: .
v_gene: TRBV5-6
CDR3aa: CASSLGYTNDNSPLHF
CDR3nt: TGTGCCAGCAGCTTGGGTTATACCAACGATAATTCACCCCTCCACTTT

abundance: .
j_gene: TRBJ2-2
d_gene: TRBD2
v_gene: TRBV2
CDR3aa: CASSEAGKGLAGLNTGELFF
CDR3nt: TGTGCCAGCAGTGAAGCGGGAAAGGGACTAGCGGGATTGAACACCGGGGAGCTGTTTTTT

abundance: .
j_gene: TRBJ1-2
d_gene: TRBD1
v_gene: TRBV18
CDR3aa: CASSPGQGVGGYTF
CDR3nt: TGTGCCAGCTCACCTGGACAGGGAGTTGGGGGCTACACCTTC

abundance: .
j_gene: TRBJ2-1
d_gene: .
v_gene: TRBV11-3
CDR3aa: CASSTGYSSYNEQFF
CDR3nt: TGTGCCAGCAGCACAGGGTACAGCTCCTACAATGAGCAGTTCTTC

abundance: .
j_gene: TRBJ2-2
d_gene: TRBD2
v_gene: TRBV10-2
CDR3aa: CASKKGLAGAGTGELFF
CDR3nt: TGCGCCAGCAAAAAAGGACTAGCGGGGGCCGGCACCGGGGAGCTGTTTTTT

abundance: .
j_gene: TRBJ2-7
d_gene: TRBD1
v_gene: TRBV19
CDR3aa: CASSKPGQSYYEQYF
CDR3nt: TGTGCCAGTAGTAAACCGGGACAGAGCTACTACGAGCAGTACTTC

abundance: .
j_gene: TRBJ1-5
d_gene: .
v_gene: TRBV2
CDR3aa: CASSEVLRGSGQPQHF
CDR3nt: TGTGCCAGCAGTGAAGTATTGCGGGGATCAGGTCAGCCCCAGCATTTT

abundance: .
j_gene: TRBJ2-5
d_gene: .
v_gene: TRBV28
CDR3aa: CASRRPGTQETQYF
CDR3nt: TGTGCCAGCAGGCGCCCGGGGACCCAAGAGACCCAGTACTTC

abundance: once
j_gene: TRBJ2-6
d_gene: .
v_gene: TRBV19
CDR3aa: CASSMRDPGANVLTF
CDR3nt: TGTGCCAGTAGTATGCGGGACCCTGGGGCCAACGTCCTGACTTTC

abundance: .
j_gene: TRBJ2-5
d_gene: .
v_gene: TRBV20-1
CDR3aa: CSANGRETQYF
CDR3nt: TGCAGTGCAAACGGGCGAGAGACCCAGTACTTC

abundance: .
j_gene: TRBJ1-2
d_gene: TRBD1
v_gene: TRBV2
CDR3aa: CASSGTGSIGYTF
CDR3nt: TGTGCCAGCAGTGGGACAGGGAGTATTGGCTACACCTTC

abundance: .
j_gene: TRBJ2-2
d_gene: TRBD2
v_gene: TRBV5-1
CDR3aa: CASSLVGRARTSGGLGSGELFF
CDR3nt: TGCGCCAGCAGCTTGGTCGGCCGGGCCCGTACTAGCGGGGGGCTGGGTTCCGGGGAGCTGTTTTTT

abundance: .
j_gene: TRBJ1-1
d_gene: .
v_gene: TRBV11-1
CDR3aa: CASSLVGASEAFF
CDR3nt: TGTGCCAGCAGCTTAGTAGGGGCTAGTGAAGCTTTCTTT

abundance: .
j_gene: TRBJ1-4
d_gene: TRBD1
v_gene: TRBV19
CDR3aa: CASEQGRMRKLFF
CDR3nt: TGTGCCAGTGAACAGGGGAGAATGCGGAAACTGTTTTTT

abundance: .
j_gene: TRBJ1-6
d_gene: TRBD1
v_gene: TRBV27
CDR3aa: CASSLTTGGSGSPLHF
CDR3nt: TGTGCCAGCAGCCTAACCACAGGGGGCAGTGGTTCACCCCTCCACTTT

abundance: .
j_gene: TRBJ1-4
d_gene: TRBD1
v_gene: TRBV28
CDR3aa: CASSPPLAGGREKLFF
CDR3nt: TGTGCCAGCAGTCCCCCTCTGGCAGGGGGCCGGGAAAAACTGTTTTTT

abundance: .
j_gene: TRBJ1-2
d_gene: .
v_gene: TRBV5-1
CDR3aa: CASSDGQDYGYTF
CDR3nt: TGCGCCAGCAGCGACGGGCAGGATTATGGCTACACCTTC

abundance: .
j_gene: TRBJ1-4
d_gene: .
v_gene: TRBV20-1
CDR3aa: CSAESSGSGFF
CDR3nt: TGCAGTGCAGAGAGTTCGGGCTCCGGTTTTTTT

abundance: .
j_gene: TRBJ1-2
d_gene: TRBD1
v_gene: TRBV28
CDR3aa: CASLQGARYGYTF
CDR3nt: TGTGCCAGCTTACAGGGGGCACGGTATGGCTACACCTTC

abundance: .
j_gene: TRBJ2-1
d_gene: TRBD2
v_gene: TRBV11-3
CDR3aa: CASSFSGRGNNEQFF
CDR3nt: TGTGCCAGCAGCTTTAGCGGGAGGGGAAACAATGAGCAGTTCTTC

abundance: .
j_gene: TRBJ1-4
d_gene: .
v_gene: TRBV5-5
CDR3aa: CASSSSRPGALNEKLFF
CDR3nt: TGTGCCAGCAGCTCCTCTCGACCGGGGGCGCTGAATGAAAAACTGTTTTTT

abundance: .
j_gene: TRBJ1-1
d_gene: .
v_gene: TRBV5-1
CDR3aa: CASSLLELNTEAFF
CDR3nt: TGCGCCAGCAGCTTGCTGGAGCTAAACACTGAAGCTTTCTTT

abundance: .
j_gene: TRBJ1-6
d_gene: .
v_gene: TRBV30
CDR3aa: CAWSPSPSPLHF
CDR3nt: TGTGCCTGGAGTCCATCTCCTTCACCCCTCCACTTT

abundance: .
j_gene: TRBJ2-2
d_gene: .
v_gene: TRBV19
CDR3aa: CASRSMGADTGELFF
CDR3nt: TGTGCCAGTAGGAGCATGGGGGCGGACACCGGGGAGCTGTTTTTT

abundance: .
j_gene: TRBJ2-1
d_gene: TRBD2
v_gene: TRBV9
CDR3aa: CASSVGVVGAGETYNEQFF
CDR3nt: TGTGCCAGCAGCGTAGGAGTGGTCGGGGCGGGAGAAACCTACAATGAGCAGTTCTTC

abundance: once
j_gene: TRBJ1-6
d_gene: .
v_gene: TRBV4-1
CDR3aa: CASSQLRTAPHYNSPLHF
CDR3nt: TGCGCCAGCAGCCAACTACGGACAGCCCCGCACTATAATTCACCCCTCCACTTT

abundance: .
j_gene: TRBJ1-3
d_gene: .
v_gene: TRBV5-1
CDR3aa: CASSARSASGNTIYF
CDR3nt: TGCGCCAGCAGCGCCCGATCAGCTTCTGGAAACACCATATATTTT

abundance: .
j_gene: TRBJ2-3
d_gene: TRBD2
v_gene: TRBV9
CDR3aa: CASSSGLAGNVPTDTQYF
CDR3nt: TGTGCCAGCAGCTCGGGACTAGCGGGGAATGTCCCCACAGATACGCAGTATTTT

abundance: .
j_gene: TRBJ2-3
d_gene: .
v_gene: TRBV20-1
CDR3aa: CSARGPATQYF
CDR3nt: TGCAGTGCTAGGGGGCCGGCTACGCAGTATTTT

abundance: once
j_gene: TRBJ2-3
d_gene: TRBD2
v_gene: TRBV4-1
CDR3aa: CASSRIPGLAGGPDTQYF
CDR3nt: TGCGCCAGCAGCAGAATTCCGGGACTAGCGGGAGGGCCAGATACGCAGTATTTT

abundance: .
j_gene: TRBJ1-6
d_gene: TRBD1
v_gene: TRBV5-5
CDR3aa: CASSSGQGNSPLHF
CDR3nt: TGTGCCAGCAGCTCAGGACAGGGGAATTCACCCCTCCACTTT

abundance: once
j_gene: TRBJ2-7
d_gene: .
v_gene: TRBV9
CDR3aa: CASSIRGGTEYEQYF
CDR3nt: TGTGCCAGCAGCATCCGCGGAGGGACAGAGTACGAGCAGTACTTC

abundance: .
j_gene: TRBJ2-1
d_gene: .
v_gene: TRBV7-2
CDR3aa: CASSFQAAGTRNEQFF
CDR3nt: TGTGCCAGCAGCTTCCAGGCGGCCGGGACAAGGAATGAGCAGTTCTTC

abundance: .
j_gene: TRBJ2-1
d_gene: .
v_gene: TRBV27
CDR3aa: CASIPLLGSYNEQFF
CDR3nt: TGTGCCAGCATTCCTTTGCTAGGGTCCTACAATGAGCAGTTCTTC

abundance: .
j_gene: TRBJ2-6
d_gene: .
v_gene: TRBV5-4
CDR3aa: CASSFRATLSGANVLTF
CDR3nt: TGTGCCAGCAGCTTCAGGGCAACCCTCTCTGGGGCCAACGTCCTGACTTTC

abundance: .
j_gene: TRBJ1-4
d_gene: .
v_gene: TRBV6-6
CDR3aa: CASRVRGGEKLFF
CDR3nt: TGTGCCAGCCGTGTTAGGGGTGGTGAAAAACTGTTTTTT

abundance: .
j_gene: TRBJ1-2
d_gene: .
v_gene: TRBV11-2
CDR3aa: CASSLMTPFRGGGYTF
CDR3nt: TGTGCCAGCAGCTTAATGACCCCCTTTCGAGGTGGGGGCTACACCTTC

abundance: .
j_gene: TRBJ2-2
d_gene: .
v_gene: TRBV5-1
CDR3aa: CASKQGTTNTGELFF
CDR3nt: TGCGCCTCTAAACAGGGGACTACGAACACCGGGGAGCTGTTTTTT

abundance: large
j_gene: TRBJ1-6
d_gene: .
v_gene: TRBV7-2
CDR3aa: CASSLTPYNSPLHF
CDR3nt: TGTGCCAGCAGCTTGACACCGTATAATTCACCCCTCCACTTT

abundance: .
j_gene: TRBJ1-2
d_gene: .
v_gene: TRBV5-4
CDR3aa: CASSSARWQGQGGGYTF
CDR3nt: TGTGCCAGCAGCTCCGCTAGGTGGCAGGGCCAAGGCGGTGGCTACACCTTC

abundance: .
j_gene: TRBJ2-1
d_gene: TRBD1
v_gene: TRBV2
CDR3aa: CASSEALARGRPGFF
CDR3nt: TGTGCCAGCAGTGAAGCTCTAGCCAGGGGGCGTCCAGGGTTCTTC

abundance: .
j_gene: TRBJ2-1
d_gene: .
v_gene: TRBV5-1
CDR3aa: CASSTTTGLNEQFF
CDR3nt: TGCGCCAGCAGCACCACAACAGGGTTAAATGAGCAGTTCTTC

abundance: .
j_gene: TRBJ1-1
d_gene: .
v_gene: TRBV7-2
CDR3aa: CASSQLGGSTEAFF
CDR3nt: TGTGCCAGCAGCCAGCTGGGCGGGAGCACTGAAGCTTTCTTT

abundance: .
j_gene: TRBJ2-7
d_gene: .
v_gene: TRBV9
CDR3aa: CASTPPGGPSYEQYF
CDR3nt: TGTGCCAGCACCCCTCCCGGTGGTCCCTCCTACGAGCAGTACTTC

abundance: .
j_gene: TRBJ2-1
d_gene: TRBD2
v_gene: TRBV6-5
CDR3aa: CATLEPSGKNEQFF
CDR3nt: TGTGCCACCCTGGAGCCTAGCGGGAAGAATGAGCAGTTCTTC

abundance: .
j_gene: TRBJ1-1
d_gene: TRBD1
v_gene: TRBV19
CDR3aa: CASTHRDRNTEAFF
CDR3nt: TGTGCCAGTACCCACCGGGACAGGAACACTGAAGCTTTCTTT

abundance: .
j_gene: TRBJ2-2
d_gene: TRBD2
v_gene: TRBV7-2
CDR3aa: CASSLIAGWNTGELFF
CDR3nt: TGTGCCAGCAGCTTGATAGCGGGCTGGAACACCGGGGAGCTGTTTTTT

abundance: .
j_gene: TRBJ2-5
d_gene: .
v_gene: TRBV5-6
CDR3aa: CASSLLGGRPQETQYF
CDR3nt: TGTGCCAGCAGCTTGTTAGGTGGCAGGCCACAAGAGACCCAGTACTTC